This T cell receptor beta chain was captured in a study of control samples from healthy donors and cancer patients. Sequencing used immunoSEQ multiplex PCR; TCRdb keeps in-frame clones, though not all of them. The sample has about 94,000 clones; about nine tenths are singletons. Looked up from germline, CDR1 is MDHEN and CDR2 is SYDVKM. V lost 5 bases and J lost 11; bases outside the gene matches: 20. The CDR3 extends over 16 amino acids. Within the sample, this clone is medium-sized. The sequencing input was blood. This clonotype was sampled from a woman younger than 35 in good health. The chain uses TRBV28 and TRBJ1-1, with 7 bases aligning to TRBD1. For the CDR3, the DNA is TGTGCCAGCAGTCCGAGAGGACAGGCATTTATCGGCGGGGCTTTCTTT. Encoded protein: CASSPRGQAFIGGAFF.